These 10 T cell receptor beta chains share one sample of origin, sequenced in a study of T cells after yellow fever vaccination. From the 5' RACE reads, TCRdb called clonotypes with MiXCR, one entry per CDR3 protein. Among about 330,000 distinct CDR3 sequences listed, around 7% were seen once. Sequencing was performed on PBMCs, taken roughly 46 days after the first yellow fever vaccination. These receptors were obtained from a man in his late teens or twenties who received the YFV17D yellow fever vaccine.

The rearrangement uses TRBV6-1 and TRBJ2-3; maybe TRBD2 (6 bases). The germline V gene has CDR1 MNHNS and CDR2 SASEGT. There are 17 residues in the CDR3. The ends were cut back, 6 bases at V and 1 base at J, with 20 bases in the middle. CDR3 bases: TGTGCCAGCAGCAAGACGTCAGGGAGGCCTCGCACAGATACGCAGTATTTT. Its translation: CASSKTSGRPRTDTQYF.

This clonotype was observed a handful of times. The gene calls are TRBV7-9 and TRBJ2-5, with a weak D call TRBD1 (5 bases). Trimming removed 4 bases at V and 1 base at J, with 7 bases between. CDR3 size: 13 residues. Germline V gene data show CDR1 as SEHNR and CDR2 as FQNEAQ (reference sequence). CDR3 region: CASSSTAQETQYF. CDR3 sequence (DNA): TGTGCCAGCAGCTCGACAGCCCAAGAGACCCAGTACTTC.

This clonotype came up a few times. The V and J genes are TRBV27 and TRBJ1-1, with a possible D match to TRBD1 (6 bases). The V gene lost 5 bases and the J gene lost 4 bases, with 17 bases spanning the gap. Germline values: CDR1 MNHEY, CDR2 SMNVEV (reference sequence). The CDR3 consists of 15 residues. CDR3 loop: CASSMKVGGVTEAFF. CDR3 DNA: TGTGCCAGCAGTATGAAGGTAGGGGGGGTCACTGAAGCTTTCTTT.

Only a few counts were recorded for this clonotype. As DNA, the CDR3 is TGCGCCAGCTGGGGGAACTATGGCTACACCTTC. Translating it yields CASWGNYGYTF. The chain recombines TRBV4-1 with TRBJ1-2; perhaps TRBD1 as D (5 bases). The CDR3 sequence is 11 residues long. Germline V gene sequence: CDR1 MGHRA, CDR2 YSYEKL. Trimming took 8 bases from V and 2 from J, leaving 6 bases between them.

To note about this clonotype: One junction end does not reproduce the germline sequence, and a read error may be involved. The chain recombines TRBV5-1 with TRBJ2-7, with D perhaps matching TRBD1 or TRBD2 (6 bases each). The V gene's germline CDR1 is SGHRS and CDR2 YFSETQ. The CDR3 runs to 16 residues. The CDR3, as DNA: TGCACCAGCAGCTTGTACGGGGGCCAGAGCTCCTACGAGCAGTACTTC. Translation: CTSSLYGGQSSYEQYF.

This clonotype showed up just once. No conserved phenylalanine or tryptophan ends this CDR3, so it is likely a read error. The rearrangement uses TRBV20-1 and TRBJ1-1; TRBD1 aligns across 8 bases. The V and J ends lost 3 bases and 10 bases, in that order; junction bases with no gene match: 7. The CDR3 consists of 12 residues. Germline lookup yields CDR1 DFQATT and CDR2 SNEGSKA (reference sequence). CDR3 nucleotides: TGCAGTGCTAGGGCAAGGGACAGGAGAGCTTTCTCT. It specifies CSARARDRRAFS.

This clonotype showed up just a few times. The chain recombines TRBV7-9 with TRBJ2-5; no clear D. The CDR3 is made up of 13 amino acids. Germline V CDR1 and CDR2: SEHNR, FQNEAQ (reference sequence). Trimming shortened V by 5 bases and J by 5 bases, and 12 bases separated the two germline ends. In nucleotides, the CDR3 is TGTGCCAGCAGCACAACGAATCTGGAGACCCAGTACTTC. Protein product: CASSTTNLETQYF. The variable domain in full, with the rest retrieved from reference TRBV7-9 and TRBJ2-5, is DTGVSQNPRHKITKRGQNVTFRCDPISEHNRLYWYRQTLGQGPEFLTYFQNEAQLEKSRLLSDRFSAERPKGSFSTLEIQRTEQGDSAMYLCASSTTNLETQYFGPGTRLLVL.

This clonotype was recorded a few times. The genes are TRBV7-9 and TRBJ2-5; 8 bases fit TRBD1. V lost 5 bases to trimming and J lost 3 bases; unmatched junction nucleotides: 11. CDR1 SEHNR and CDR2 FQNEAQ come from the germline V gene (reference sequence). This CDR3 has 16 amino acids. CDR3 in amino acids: CASSLSRTGTEETQYF. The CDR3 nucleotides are TGTGCCAGCAGCCTCTCACGGACAGGGACGGAAGAGACCCAGTACTTC.

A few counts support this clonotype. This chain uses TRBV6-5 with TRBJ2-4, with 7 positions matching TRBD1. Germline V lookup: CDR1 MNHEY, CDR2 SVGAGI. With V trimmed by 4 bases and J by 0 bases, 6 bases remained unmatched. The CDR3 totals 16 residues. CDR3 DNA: TGTGCCAGCAGTTCGACAGGGTCTTCAGCCAAAAACATTCAGTACTTC. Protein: CASSSTGSSAKNIQYF.

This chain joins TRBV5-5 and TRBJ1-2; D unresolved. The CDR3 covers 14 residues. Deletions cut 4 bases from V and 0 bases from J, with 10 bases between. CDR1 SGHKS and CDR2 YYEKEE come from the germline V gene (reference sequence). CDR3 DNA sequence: TGTGCCAGCAGCCTCGAGAGGACTAACTATGGCTACACCTTC. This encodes CASSLERTNYGYTF.